This T cell receptor (beta chain) was profiled in a study of control samples from healthy donors and cancer patients. The protocol was immunoSEQ multiplex PCR, while the TCRdb copy is restricted to in-frame clones and leaves out a portion. In the table there are 78,000 or so clones, about 88% of which are singletons. The CDR3 covers 16 residues. Trimming removed 1 base from V and 7 bases from J; junction bases left unmatched: 10. The germline gives CDR1 LGHDT, CDR2 YNNKEL (reference sequence). This receptor was obtained from a woman between 45 and 65 years old in good health. The chain couples TRBV3-1 (or the pseudogene TRBV3-2) to TRBJ2-1; 7 bases agree with TRBD1. Sequenced: blood. The CDR3, as DNA: TGTGCCAGCAGCCAAGCTTTGACAGGGCGATGGAATGAGCAGTTCTTC. Protein product: CASSQALTGRWNEQFF.